This T cell receptor (beta chain) derives from a study of prognosis after radiotherapy for stage I lung cancer. V lost 5 bases and J 1 base, leaving 21 bases between the germline ends. Looked up from germline, CDR1 is MRHNA and CDR2 is SNTAGT. This CDR3 contains 17 residues. Amplification of the TCR beta CDR3 (from genomic DNA) was done by two-round multiplex PCR. TRBV and TRBJ genes each had their own specific primers in first-round PCR. TCRdb reprocessed the multiplex PCR reads via MiXCR and lists one record per CDR3 protein. Found here are fewer than 20,000 distinct CDR3 sequences, approximately 50% of them singletons; the top ten hold roughly 26%.

V usage is TRBV6-4 and J usage is TRBJ2-7; tentatively, D is TRBD2 (7 bases). This sequence originates from a donor over 45 with non-small cell lung cancer. The sample here was PBMCs, taken before or after stereotactic body radiation therapy (not recorded which). CDR3 region: CASSRGGRPPHSYEQYF. As DNA, the CDR3 is TGTGCCAGCAGTAGGGGGGGCCGACCGCCCCATTCCTACGAGCAGTACTTC.